The clone carrying this TCR beta chain was detected many times. This record belongs to a study of T-cell reconstitution after alpha-beta-depleted transplantation in children. The CDR3 totals 16 residues. Germline CDR1 reads SQVTM; CDR2 reads ANQGSEA. V lost 8 bases, J lost 0 bases, and 9 bases stayed unmatched. Preparation of the TCRbeta library used unique molecular identifiers. TCRdb reanalysed the PCR reads using MiXCR and keeps one entry per CDR3 protein. Altogether fewer than 550,000 distinct CDR3 sequences are present, about 10% being singletons, with the ten largest covering 2% to 2.5%. The chain recombines TRBV29-1 with TRBJ2-5; 13 nucleotides align to TRBD2. The sequencing used PBMCs, collected before TCRalphabeta/CD19-depleted stem cell transplant. The receptor was derived from a child aged 2 to 15 with inherited bone marrow failure, due to receive a stem cell transplant. The CDR3 protein is CSKGLAGDKDQETQYF. The CDR3 DNA reads as TGCAGCAAAGGACTAGCGGGAGATAAGGACCAAGAGACCCAGTACTTC.